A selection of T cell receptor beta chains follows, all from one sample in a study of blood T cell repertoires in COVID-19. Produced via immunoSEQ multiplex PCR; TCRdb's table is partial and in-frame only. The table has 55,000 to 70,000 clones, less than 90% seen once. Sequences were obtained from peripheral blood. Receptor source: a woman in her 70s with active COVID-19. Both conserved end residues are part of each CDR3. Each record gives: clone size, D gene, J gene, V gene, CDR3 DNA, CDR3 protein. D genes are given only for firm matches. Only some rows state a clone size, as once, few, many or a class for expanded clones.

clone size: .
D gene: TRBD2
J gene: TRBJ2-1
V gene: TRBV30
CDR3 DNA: TGTGCCTGGAGTGTACAAACGGCGGGAGCCAATGAGCAGTTCTTC
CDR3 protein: CAWSVQTAGANEQFF

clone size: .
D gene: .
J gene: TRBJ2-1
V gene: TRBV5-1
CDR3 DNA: TGCGCCAGCAGCTTGGCACCGGGGAGCTCCTACAATGAGCAGTTCTTC
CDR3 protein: CASSLAPGSSYNEQFF

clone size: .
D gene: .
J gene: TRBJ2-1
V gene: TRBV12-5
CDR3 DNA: TGTGCTAGTGGTTTGGCCCCCGCTGGGGGCCACAATGAGCAGTTCTTC
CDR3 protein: CASGLAPAGGHNEQFF

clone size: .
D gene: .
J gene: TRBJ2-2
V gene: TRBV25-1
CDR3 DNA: TGTGCCAGCATCTCCACTGCGAACACCGGGGAGCTGTTTTTT
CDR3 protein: CASISTANTGELFF

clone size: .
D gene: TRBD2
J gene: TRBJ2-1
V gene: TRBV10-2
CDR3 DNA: TGCGCCAGCAGAGGAGGAGCTAGCGGCTACAATGAGCAGTTCTTC
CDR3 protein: CASRGGASGYNEQFF

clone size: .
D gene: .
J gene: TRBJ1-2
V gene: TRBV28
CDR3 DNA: TGTGCCAGCAGTTCAAACACAGGACCCCGGTTTAACGATGGCTACACCTTC
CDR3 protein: CASSSNTGPRFNDGYTF

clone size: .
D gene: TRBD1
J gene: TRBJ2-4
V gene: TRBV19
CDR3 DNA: TGTGCCAGTAGTGGAAGGACAGGTCGAGCCAAAAACATTCAGTACTTC
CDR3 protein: CASSGRTGRAKNIQYF

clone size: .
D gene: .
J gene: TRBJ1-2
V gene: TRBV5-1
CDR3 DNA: TGCGCCAAGGGGCCCCATTCTATGGGCTACACCTTC
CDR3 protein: CAKGPHSMGYTF

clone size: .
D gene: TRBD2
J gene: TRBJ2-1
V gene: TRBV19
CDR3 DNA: TGTGCCAGTAGTCCGATCCTCGGGGGGGCTAGAAATGAGCAGTTCTTC
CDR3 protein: CASSPILGGARNEQFF

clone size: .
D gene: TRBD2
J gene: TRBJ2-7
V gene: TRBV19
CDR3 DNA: TGTGCCAGTAGCCTTCTAGCGGGAGAGGGATACGAGCAGTACTTC
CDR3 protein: CASSLLAGEGYEQYF

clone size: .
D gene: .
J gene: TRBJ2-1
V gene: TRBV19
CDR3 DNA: TGTGCCAGTACCTCGACAGGAACCTACAATGAGCAGTTCTTC
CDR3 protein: CASTSTGTYNEQFF

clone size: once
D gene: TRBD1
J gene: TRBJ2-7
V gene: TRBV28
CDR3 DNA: TGTGCCAGCAGACCTACAGGGGACGAGCAGTACTTC
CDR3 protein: CASRPTGDEQYF

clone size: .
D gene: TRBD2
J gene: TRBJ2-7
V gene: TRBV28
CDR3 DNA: TGTGCCAGCAGTTTCTTCCTCCAACTAGCGGGACTCTCCTACGAGCAGTACTTC
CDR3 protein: CASSFFLQLAGLSYEQYF

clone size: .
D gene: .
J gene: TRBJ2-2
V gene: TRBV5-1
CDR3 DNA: TGCGCCAGCAGCTTGGTCGGGGCCGGGGAGCTGTTTTTT
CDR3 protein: CASSLVGAGELFF

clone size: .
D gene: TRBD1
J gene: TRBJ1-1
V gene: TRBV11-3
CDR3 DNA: TGTGCCAGCAGCTTGGGGACAGTCCCCATACGGAGAGCTTTCTTT
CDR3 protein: CASSLGTVPIRRAFF

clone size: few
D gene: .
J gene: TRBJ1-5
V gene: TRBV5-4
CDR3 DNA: TGTGCCAGCAGCGCCGGGGGTCACAATCAGCCCCAGCATTTT
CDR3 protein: CASSAGGHNQPQHF

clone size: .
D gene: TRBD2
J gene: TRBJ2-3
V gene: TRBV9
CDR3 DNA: TGTGCCAGCAGCCCCGGGACTAGCGGGATCACAGATACGCAGTATTTT
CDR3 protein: CASSPGTSGITDTQYF

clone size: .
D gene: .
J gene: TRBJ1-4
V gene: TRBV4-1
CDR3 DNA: TGCGCCAGCAGCCCGGAGGGGGGGAGAAATGAAAAACTGTTTTTT
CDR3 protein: CASSPEGGRNEKLFF

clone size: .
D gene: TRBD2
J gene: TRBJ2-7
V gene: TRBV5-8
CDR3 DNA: TGTGCCAGCAGCTGGGGAAGCAGGAGAGGCGGGAGGCTTTCCTACGAGCAGTACTTC
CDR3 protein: CASSWGSRRGGRLSYEQYF

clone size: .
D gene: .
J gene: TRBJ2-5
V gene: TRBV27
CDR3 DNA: TGTGCCAGCAGTCATGACAGGCAAGAGACCCAGTACTTC
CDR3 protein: CASSHDRQETQYF

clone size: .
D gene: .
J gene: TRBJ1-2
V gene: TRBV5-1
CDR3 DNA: TGCGCCAGCAGCTTGGAGGGGGTCGCCTATGGCTACACCTTC
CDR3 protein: CASSLEGVAYGYTF

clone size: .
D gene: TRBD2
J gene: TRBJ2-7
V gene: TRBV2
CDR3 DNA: TGTGCCAGCATCCTACAGGGACTAGCGGGGTTTCCGTTTTACGAGCAGTACTTC
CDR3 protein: CASILQGLAGFPFYEQYF

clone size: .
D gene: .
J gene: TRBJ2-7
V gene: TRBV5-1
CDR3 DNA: TGCGCCAGCAGCCCCATCACCTACGAGCAGTACTTC
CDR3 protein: CASSPITYEQYF

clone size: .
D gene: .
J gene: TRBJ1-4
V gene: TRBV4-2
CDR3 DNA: TGTGCCAGCAGTCGACGCGGGGGTTTTGGAACTAATGAAAAACTGTTTTTT
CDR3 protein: CASSRRGGFGTNEKLFF

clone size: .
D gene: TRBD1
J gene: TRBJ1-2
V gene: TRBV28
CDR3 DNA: TGTGCCAGCAGTTCCGACAGGGTTAGCACCTACACCTTC
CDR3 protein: CASSSDRVSTYTF

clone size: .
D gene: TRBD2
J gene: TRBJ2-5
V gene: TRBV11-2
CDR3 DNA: TGTGCCAGCAGCTTAAGTCTAGCGGGAGGGCCGGGGGAAGAGACCCAGTACTTC
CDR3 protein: CASSLSLAGGPGEETQYF

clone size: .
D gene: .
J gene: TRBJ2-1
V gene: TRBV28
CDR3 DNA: TGTGCCAGCAGTCCTTCAGTGGACTGGGGCAATGAGCAGTTCTTC
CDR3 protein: CASSPSVDWGNEQFF

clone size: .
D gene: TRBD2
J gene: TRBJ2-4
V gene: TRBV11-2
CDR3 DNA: TGTGCCAGCAGCTTCGGCGGGGGGCTAGCCAAAAACATTCAGTACTTC
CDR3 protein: CASSFGGGLAKNIQYF

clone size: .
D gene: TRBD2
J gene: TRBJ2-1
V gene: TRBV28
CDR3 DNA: TGTGCCAGCAGTTTAAACCCGGGACTAGCGGGAGAAGAGCAGTTCTTC
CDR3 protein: CASSLNPGLAGEEQFF

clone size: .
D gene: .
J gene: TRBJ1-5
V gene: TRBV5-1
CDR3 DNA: TGCGCCAGCAGCTTGGACGGGTTCAATCAGCCCCAGCATTTT
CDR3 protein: CASSLDGFNQPQHF

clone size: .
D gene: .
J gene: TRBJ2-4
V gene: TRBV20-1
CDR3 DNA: TGCAGTGCTCGTGATGTGGCGGGAGCCAAAAACATTCAGTACTTC
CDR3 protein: CSARDVAGAKNIQYF

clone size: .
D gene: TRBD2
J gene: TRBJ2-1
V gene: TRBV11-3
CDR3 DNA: TGTGCCAGCAGCCGGGGCGGGGCGGGAGTTTATGATGAGCAGTTCTTC
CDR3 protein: CASSRGGAGVYDEQFF

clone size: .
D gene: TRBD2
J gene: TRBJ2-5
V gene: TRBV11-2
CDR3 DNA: TGTGCCAGCAGCTATGTGGGAGGGAGGGACCAAGAGACCCAGTACTTC
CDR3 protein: CASSYVGGRDQETQYF

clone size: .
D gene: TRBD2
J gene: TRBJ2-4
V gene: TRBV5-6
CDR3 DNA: TGTGCCAGCAGCTTAGCGGGAGTGGGAAACATTCAGTACTTC
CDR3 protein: CASSLAGVGNIQYF

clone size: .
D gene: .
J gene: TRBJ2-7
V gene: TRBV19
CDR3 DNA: TGTGCCAGTTCGAAACGGGAGACTAGTAGCTACGAGCAGTACTTC
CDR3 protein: CASSKRETSSYEQYF

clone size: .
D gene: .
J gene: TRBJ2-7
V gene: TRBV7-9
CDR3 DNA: TGTGCCAGCAGCTTAGGTGCAGCCCAGGGTTTCGAGGACGAGCAGTACTTC
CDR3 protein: CASSLGAAQGFEDEQYF

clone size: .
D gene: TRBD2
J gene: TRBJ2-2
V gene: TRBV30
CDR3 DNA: TGTGCCTGGACAGGGACTAGGGGGAGGGAGCTGTTTTTT
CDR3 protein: CAWTGTRGRELFF

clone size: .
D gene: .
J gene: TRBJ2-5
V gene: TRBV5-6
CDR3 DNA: TGTGCCAGCAGCCACTTTGGGGGGAGGCCCCGGGAGACCCAGTACTTC
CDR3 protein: CASSHFGGRPRETQYF

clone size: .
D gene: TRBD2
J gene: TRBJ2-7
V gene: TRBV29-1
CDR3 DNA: TGCAGCGTCGCGGGGGACCTAGGCTACGAGCAGTACTTC
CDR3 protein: CSVAGDLGYEQYF

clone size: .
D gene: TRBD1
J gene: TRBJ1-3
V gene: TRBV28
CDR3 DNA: TGTGCCAGCAGTTTATGGACAGGGGCTGGAAACACCATATATTTT
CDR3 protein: CASSLWTGAGNTIYF

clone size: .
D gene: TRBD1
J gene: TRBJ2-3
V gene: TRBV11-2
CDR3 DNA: TGTGCCAGCAGCTTAGAACGGGGACAGGGGGCCGTGGGTACGCAGTATTTT
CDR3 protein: CASSLERGQGAVGTQYF

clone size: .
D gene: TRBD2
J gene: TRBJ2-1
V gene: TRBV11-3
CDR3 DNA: TGTGCCAGCAGCTTAGAGGCGGGTAGCGGGAGCTCCTACAATGAGCAGTTCTTC
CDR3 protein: CASSLEAGSGSSYNEQFF

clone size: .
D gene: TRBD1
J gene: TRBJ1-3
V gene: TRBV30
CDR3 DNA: TGTGCCTGGAGTGTAATCAGGGGGGCTGTCTCTGGAAACACCATATATTTT
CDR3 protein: CAWSVIRGAVSGNTIYF

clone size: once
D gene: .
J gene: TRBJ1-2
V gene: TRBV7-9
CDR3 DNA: TGTGCCAGCAGCTTAGGGTACGGAGCCTATGGCTACACCTTC
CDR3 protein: CASSLGYGAYGYTF